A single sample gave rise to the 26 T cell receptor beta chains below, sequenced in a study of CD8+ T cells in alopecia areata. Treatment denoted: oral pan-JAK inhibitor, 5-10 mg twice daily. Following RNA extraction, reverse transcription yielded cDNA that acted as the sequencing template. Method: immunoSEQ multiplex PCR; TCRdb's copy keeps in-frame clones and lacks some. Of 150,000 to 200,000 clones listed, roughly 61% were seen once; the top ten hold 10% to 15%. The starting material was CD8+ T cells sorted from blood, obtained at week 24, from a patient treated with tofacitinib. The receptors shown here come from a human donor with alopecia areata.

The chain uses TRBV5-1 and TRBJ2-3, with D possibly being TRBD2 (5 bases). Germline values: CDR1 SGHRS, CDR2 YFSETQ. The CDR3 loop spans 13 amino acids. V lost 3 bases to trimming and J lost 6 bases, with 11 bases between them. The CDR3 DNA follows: TGCGCCAGCAGCTCTCTGCGGGTCGATACGCAGTATTTT. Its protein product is CASSSLRVDTQYF.

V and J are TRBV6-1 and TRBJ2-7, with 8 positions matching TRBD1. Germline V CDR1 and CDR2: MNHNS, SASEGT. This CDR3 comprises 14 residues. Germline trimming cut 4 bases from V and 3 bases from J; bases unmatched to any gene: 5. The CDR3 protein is CASSGDRGGYEQYF. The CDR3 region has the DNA TGTGCCAGCAGTGGCGACAGGGGCGGCTACGAGCAGTACTTC.

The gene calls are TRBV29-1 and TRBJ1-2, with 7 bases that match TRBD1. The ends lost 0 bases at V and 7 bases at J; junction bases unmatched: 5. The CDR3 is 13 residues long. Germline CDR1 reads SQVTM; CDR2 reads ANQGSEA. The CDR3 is CSVEEGSGGGYTF. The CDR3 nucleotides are TGCAGCGTTGAAGAAGGGTCAGGGGGTGGCTACACCTTC.

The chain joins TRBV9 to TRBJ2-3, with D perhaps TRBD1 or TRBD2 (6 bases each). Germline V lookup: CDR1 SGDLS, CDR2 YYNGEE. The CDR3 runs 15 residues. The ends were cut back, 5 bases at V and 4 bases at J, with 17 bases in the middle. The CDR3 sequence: CASSQGGQFSDTQYF. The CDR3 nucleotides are TGTGCCAGCAGTCAAGGGGGGCAGTTTTCAGATACGCAGTATTTT.

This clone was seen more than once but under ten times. The CDR3 region is CASSKGGNGYTF. In DNA form, the CDR3 reads TGTGCCAGCAGCAAAGGCGGTAATGGCTACACCTTC. The chain uses TRBV21-1 and TRBJ1-2. TRBV21-1 has pseudogene status. This CDR3 has 12 amino acids.

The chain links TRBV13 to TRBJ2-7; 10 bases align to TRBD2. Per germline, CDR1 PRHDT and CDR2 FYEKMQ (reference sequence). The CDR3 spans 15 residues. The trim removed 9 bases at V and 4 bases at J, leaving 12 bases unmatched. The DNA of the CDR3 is TGTGCCAGTTCAACCGGGACTAGCGTCGGTTACGAGCAGTACTTC. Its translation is CASSTGTSVGYEQYF. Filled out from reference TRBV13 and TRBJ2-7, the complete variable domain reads AAGVIQSPRHLIKEKRETATLKCYPIPRHDTVYWYQQGPGQDPQFLISFYEKMQSDKGSIPDRFSAQQFSDYHSELNMSSLELGDSALYFCASSTGTSVGYEQYFGPGTRLTVT.

The CDR3 DNA reads as TGTGCCAGCAGCCCAGTAGTGAACACTGAAGCTTTCTTT. It translates to CASSPVVNTEAFF. The rearrangement joins TRBV6-5 to TRBJ1-1; D is undetermined. CDR1 and CDR2 from the germline V gene are MNHEY and SVGAGI. Trimming took 6 bases from V and 0 from J, leaving 8 bases between them. CDR3 length: 13 residues.

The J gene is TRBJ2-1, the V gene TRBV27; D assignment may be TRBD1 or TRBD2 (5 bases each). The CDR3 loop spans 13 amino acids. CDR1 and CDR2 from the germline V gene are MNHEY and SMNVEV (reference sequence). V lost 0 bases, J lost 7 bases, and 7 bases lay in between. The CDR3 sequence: CASSLSWGNEQFF. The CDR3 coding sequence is TGTGCCAGCAGTTTATCATGGGGGAATGAGCAGTTCTTC.

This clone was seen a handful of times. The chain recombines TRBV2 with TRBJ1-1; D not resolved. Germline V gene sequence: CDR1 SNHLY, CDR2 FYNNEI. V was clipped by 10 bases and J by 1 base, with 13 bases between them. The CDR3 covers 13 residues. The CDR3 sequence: CATSRGENTEAFF. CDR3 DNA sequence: TGTGCCACTTCTCGGGGAGAGAACACTGAAGCTTTCTTT. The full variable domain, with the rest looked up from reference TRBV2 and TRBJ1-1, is EPEVTQTPSHQVTQMGQEVILRCVPISNHLYFYWYRQILGQKVEFLVSFYNNEISEKSEIFDDQFSVERPDGSNFTLKIRSTKLEDSAMYFCATSRGENTEAFFGQGTRLTVV.

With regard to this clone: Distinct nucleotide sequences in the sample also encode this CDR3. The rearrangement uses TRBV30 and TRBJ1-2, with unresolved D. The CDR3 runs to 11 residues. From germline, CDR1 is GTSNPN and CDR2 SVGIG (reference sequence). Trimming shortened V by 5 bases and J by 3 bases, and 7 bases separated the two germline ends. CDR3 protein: CAWSVDYGYTF. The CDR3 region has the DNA TGTGCCTGGTCGGTGGACTATGGCTACACCTTC.

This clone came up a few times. CDR3 sequence (DNA): TGTGCCAGCAGCTTGTGGGGACAGGGTTTCTCTGATGAAAAACTGTTTTTT. It is translated as CASSLWGQGFSDEKLFF. V usage is TRBV7-9 and J usage is TRBJ1-4; 9 nucleotides line up with TRBD1. The CDR3 is made up of 17 amino acids. Germline V gene sequence: CDR1 SEHNR, CDR2 FQNEAQ (reference sequence). Losses at the gene ends were 3 bases for V and 6 bases for J; bases not matched to a gene: 11. Looking up the rest from reference TRBV7-9 and TRBJ1-4 gives the full variable domain: DTGVSQNPRHKITKRGQNVTFRCDPISEHNRLYWYRQTLGQGPEFLTYFQNEAQLEKSRLLSDRFSAERPKGSFSTLEIQRTEQGDSAMYLCASSLWGQGFSDEKLFFGSGTQLSVL.

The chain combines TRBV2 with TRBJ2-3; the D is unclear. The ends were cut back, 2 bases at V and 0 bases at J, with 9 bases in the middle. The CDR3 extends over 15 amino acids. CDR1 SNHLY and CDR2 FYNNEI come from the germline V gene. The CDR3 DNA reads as TGTGCCAGCAGTGAATCCGTGGGGAGCACAGATACGCAGTATTTT. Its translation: CASSESVGSTDTQYF.

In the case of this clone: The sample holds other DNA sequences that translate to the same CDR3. CDR3 DNA sequence: TGTGCCAGCAGCTTAGGTTCCTACGAGCAGTACTTC. Amino acids: CASSLGSYEQYF. The V and J genes are TRBV7-9 and TRBJ2-7; D gene ambiguous. Germline CDR1 and CDR2: SEHNR and FQNEAQ (reference sequence). This CDR3 is 12 amino acids long. With 1 base removed from V and 1 base from J, the gap between germline ends came to 2 bases.

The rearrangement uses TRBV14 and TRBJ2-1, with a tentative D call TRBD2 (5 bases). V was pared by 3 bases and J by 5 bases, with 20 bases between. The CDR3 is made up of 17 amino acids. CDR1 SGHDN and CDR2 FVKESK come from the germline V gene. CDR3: CASSHPGLQISHNEQFF. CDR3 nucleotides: TGTGCCAGCAGCCACCCCGGACTCCAGATTTCTCACAATGAGCAGTTCTTC.

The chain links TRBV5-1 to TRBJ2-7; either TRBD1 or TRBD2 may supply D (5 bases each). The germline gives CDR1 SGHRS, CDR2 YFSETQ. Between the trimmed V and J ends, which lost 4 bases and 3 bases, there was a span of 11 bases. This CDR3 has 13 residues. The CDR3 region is CASSPEGSYEQYF. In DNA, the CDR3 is TGCGCCAGCAGCCCCGAGGGGAGCTACGAGCAGTACTTC.

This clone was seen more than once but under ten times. The CDR3 region has the DNA TGTGCCTGGAGTGGGACTGGGTGGGAGCTGTTTTTT. Translation: CAWSGTGWELFF. The chain combines TRBV30 with TRBJ2-2; maybe TRBD2 (5 bases). Germline CDR1 and CDR2: GTSNPN and SVGIG (reference sequence). Trimming stripped 1 base from V and 9 bases from J, with 9 bases between. This CDR3 spans 12 amino acids.

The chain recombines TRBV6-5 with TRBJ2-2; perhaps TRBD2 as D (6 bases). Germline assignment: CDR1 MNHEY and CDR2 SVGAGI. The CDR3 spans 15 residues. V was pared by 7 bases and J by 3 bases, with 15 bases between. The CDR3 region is CASTLGLAYTGELFF. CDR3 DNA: TGTGCCAGCACTCTGGGCCTAGCGTACACCGGGGAGCTGTTTTTT.

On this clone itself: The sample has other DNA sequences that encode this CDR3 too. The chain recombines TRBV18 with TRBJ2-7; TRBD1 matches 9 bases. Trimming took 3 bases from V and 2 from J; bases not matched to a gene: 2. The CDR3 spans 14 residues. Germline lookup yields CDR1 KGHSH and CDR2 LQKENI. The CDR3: CASSPGQGPYEQYF. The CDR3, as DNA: TGTGCCAGCTCACCGGGACAGGGACCCTACGAGCAGTACTTC.

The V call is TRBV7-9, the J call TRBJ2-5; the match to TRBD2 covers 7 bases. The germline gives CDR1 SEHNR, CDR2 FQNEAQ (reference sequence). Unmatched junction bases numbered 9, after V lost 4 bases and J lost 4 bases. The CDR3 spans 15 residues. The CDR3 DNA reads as TGTGCCAGCAGCTCCGGGGGGTCCACCGGAGAGACCCAGTACTTC. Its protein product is CASSSGGSTGETQYF. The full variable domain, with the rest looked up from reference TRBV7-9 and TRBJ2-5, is DTGVSQNPRHKITKRGQNVTFRCDPISEHNRLYWYRQTLGQGPEFLTYFQNEAQLEKSRLLSDRFSAERPKGSFSTLEIQRTEQGDSAMYLCASSSGGSTGETQYFGPGTRLLVL.

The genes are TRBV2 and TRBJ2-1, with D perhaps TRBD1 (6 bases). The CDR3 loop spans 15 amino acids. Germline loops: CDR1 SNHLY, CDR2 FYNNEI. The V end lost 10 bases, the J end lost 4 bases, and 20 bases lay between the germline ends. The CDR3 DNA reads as TGTGCCACCTCGAGTGGTAGGGGGATTTACAATGAGCAGTTCTTC. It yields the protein CATSSGRGIYNEQFF. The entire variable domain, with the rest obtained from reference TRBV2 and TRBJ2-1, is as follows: EPEVTQTPSHQVTQMGQEVILRCVPISNHLYFYWYRQILGQKVEFLVSFYNNEISEKSEIFDDQFSVERPDGSNFTLKIRSTKLEDSAMYFCATSSGRGIYNEQFFGPGTRLTVL.

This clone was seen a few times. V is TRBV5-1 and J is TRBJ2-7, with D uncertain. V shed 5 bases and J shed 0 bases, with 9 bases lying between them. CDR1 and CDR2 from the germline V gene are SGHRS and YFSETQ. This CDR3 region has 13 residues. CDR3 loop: CASSQESSYEQYF. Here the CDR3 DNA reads TGCGCCAGCAGTCAAGAGAGCTCCTACGAGCAGTACTTC.

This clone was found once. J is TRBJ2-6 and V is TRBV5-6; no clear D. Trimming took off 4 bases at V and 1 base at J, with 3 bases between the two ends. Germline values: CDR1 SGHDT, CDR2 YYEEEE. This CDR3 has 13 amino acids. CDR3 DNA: TGTGCCAGCAGCCAATCTGGGGCCAACGTCCTGACTTTC. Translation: CASSQSGANVLTF.

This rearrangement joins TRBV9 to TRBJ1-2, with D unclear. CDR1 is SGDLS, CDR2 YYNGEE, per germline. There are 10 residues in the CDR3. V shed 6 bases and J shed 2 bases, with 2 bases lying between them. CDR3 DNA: TGTGCCAGCAAGAACTATGGCTACACCTTC. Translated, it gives CASKNYGYTF.

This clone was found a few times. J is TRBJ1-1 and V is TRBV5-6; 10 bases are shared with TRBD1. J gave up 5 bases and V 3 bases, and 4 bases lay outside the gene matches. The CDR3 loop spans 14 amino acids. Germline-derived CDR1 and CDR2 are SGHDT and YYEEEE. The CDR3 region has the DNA TGTGCCAGCAGCTACGGGACAGGGGTTACTGAAGCTTTCTTT. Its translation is CASSYGTGVTEAFF.

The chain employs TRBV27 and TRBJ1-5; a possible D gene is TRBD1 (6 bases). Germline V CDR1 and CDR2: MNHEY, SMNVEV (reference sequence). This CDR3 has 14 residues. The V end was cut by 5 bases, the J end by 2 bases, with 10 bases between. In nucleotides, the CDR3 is TGTGCCAGCAGTCCCCGACAGGGCAATCAGCCCCAGCATTTT. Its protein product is CASSPRQGNQPQHF.

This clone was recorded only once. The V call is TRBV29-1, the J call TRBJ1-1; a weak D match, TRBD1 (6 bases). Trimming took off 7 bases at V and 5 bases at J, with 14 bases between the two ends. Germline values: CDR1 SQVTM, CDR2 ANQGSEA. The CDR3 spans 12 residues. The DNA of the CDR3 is TGCAGCGGAGTGGGGGCGCCTACTGAAGCTTTCTTT. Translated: CSGVGAPTEAFF. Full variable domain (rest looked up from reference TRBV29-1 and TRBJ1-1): SAVISQKPSRDICQRGTSLTIQCQVDSQVTMMFWYRQQPGQSLTLIATANQGSEATYESGFVIDKFPISRPNLTFSTLTVSNMSPEDSSIYLCSGVGAPTEAFFGQGTRLTVV.